This TCR beta chain was recovered during a study of CD8 T cells in Susac syndrome. The study sequenced TCR beta in blood CD8+ and CD4+ T cells. Healthy donors constituted the control group, matched for age and sex. TEMRA cells were FACS-enriched, and CD8+ and CD4+ T cells were isolated negatively. With random hexamers, reverse transcription was performed on about 0.5 to 1 ug of RNA. An immunoSEQ multiplex PCR amplified TCR beta CDR3 over 54 Vbeta and 13 Jbeta. TCRdb redid the calling of the immunoSEQ multiplex PCR reads with MiXCR, one entry per CDR3 protein. The sample consists of 110,000 to 150,000 distinct CDR3 sequences, over 85% of them appearing once. The TCR comes from a human donor in good health. Sequencing input: CD8+ T cells from PBMCs.

The CDR3 loop is CASPRGNTEAFF. The CDR3 coding sequence is TGTGCCAGCCCCCGGGGGAACACTGAAGCTTTCTTT. The chain employs TRBV2 and TRBJ1-1; the D is unclear. Germline assignment: CDR1 SNHLY and CDR2 FYNNEI. The CDR3 covers 12 residues. V lost 8 bases, J lost 1 base, and 8 bases lay in between.